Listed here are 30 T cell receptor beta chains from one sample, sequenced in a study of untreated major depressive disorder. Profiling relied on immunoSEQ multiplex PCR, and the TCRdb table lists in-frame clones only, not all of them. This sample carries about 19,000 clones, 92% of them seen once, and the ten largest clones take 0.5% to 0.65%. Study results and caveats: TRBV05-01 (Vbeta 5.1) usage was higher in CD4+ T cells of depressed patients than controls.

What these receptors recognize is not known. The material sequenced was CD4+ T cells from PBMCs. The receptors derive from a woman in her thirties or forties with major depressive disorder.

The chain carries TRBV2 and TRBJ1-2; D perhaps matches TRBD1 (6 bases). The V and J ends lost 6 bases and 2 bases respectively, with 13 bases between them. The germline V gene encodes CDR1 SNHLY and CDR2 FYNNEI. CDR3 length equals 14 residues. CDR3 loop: CASRATQGNYGYTF. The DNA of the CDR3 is TGTGCCAGCAGAGCAACCCAGGGGAACTATGGCTACACCTTC.

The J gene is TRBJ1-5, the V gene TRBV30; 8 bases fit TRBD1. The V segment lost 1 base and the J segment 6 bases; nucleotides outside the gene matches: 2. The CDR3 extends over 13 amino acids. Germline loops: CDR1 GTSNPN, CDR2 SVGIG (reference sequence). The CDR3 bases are TGTGCCTGGAGTGGGACAGGGACTCAGCCCCAGCATTTT. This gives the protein CAWSGTGTQPQHF.

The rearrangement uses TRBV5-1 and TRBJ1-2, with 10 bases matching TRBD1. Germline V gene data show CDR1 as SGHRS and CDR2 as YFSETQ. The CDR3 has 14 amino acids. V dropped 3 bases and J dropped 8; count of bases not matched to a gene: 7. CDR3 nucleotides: TGCGCCAGCAGCTGGGGACAGGGGAGGGGAGGCTACACCTTC. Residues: CASSWGQGRGGYTF.

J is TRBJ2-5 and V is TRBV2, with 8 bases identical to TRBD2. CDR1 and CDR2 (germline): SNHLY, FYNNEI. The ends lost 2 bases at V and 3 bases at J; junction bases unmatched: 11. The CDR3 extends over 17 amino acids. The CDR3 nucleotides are TGTGCCAGCAGTGAACCATGGCTTAGCGGGGCAAAAGAGACCCAGTACTTC. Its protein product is CASSEPWLSGAKETQYF.

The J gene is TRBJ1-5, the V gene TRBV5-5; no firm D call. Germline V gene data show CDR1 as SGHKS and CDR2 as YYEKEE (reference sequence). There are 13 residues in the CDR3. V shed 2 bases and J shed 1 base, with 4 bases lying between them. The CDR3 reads CASSLNSNQPQHF. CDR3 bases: TGTGCCAGCAGCTTAAACAGCAATCAGCCCCAGCATTTT. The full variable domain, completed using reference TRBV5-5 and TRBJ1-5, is DAGVTQSPTHLIKTRGQQVTLRCSPISGHKSVSWYQQVLGQGPQFIFQYYEKEERGRGNFPDRFSARQFPNYSSELNVNALLLGDSALYLCASSLNSNQPQHFGDGTRLSIL.

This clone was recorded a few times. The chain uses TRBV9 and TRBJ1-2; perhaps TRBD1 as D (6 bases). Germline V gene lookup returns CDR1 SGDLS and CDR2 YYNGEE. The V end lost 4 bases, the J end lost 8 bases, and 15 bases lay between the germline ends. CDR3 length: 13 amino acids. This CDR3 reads CASSPQGILGYTF. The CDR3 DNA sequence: TGTGCCAGCAGCCCGCAGGGGATCCTGGGCTACACCTTC.

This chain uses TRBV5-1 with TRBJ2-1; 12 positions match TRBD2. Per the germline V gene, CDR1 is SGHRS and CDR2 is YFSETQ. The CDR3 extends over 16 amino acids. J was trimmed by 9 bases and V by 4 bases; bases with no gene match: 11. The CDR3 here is CASSPSGGLAGSEQFF. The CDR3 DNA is TGCGCCAGCAGCCCAAGTGGCGGACTAGCGGGAAGTGAGCAGTTCTTC.

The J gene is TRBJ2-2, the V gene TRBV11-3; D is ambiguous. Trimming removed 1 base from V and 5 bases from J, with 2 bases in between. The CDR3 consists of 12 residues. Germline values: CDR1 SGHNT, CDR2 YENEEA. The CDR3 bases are TGTGCCAGCAGCTTAGTAACCGGGGAGCTGTTTTTT. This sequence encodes CASSLVTGELFF.

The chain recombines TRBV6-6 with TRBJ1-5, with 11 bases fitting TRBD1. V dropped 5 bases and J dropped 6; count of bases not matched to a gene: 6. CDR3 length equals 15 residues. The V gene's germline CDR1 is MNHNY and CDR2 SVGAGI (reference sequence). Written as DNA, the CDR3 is TGTGCCAGCAGTCACGGACAGGGGGCTGTTCAGCCCCAGCATTTT. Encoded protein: CASSHGQGAVQPQHF.

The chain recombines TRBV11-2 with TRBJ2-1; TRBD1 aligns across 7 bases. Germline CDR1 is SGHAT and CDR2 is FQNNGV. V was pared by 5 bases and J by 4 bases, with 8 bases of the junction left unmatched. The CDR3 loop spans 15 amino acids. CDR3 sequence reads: CASSQRGLGYNEQFF. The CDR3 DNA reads TGTGCCAGCAGCCAAAGGGGGCTGGGGTACAATGAGCAGTTCTTC.

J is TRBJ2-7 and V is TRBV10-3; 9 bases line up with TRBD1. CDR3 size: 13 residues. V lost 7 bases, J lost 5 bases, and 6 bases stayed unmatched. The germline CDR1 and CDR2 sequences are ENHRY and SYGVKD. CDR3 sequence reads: CAITTGQGHEQYF. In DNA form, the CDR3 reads TGTGCCATCACAACGGGACAGGGCCACGAGCAGTACTTC.

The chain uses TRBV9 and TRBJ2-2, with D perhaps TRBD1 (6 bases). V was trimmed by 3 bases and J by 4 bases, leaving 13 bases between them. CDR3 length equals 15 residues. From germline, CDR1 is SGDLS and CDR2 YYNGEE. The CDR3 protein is CASSATGILTGELFF. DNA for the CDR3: TGTGCCAGCAGCGCCACAGGGATACTCACCGGGGAGCTGTTTTTT.

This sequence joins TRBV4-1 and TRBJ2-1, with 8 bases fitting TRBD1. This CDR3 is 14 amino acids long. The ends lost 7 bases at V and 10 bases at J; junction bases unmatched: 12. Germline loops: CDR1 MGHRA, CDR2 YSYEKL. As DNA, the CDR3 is TGCGCCAGCACCCCAGGGGGCACGAAGGGGGAGCAGTTCTTC. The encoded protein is CASTPGGTKGEQFF.

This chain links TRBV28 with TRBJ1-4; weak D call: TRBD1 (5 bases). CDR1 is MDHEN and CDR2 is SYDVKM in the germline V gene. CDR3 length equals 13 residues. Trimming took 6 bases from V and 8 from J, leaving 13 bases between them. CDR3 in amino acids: CASRPGTEEKLFF. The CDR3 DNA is TGTGCCAGCAGACCCGGGACCGAGGAAAAACTGTTTTTT. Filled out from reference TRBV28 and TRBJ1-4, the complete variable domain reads DVKVTQSSRYLVKRTGEKVFLECVQDMDHENMFWYRQDPGLGLRLIYFSYDVKMKEKGDIPEGYSVSREKKERFSLILESASTNQTSMYLCASRPGTEEKLFFGSGTQLSVL.

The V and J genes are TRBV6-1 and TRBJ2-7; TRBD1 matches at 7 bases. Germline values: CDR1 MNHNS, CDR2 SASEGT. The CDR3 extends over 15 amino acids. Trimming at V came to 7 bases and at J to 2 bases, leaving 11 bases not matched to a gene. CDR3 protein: CASTRQGTETYEQYF. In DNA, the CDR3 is TGTGCCAGCACCAGGCAGGGGACAGAGACCTACGAGCAGTACTTC.

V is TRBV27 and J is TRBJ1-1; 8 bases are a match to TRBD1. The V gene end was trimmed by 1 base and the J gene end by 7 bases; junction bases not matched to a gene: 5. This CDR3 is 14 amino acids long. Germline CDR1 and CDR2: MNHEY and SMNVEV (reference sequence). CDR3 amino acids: CASSLWGQAVEAFF. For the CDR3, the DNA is TGTGCCAGCAGTTTATGGGGACAGGCAGTTGAAGCTTTCTTT.

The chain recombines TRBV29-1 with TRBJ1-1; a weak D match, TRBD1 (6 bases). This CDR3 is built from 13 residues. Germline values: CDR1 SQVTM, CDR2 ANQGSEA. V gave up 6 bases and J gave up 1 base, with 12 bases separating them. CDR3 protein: CSVMQGSNTEAFF. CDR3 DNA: TGCAGCGTCATGCAGGGGTCGAACACTGAAGCTTTCTTT.

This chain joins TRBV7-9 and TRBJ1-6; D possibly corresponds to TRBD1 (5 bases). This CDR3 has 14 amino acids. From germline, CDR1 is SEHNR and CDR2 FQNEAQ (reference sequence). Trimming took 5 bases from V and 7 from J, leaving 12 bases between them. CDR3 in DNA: TGTGCCAGCAGCCTCCAGGGAGGGAATTCACCCCTCCACTTT. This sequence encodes CASSLQGGNSPLHF.

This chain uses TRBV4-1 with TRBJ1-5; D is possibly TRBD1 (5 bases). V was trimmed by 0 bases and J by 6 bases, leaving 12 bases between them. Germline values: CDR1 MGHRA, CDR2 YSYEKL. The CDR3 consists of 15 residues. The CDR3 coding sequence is TGCGCCAGCAGCCAAGAGGGACTCAGGAGTCAGCCCCAGCATTTT. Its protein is CASSQEGLRSQPQHF.

CDR3 loop: CASSQGGDLLSNQPQHF. CDR3 nucleotide sequence: TGCGCCAGCAGCCAAGGGGGAGACCTTTTGAGCAATCAGCCCCAGCATTTT. This chain links TRBV4-1 with TRBJ1-5; D unclear. In germline, CDR1 is MGHRA, CDR2 YSYEKL. The CDR3 loop spans 17 amino acids. V dropped 1 base and J dropped 1 base, with 14 bases sitting between them.

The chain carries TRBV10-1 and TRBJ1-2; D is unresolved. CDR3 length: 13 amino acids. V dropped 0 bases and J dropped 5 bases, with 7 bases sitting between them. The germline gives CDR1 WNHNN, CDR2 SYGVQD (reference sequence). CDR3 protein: CASSESGPYGYTF. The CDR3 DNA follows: TGCGCCAGCAGTGAGTCAGGGCCGTATGGCTACACCTTC.

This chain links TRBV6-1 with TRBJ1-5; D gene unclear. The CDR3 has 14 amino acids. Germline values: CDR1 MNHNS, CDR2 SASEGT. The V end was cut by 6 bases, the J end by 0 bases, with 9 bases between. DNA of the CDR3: TGTGCCAGCAGGCTGGCGGCTAGCAATCAGCCCCAGCATTTT. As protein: CASRLAASNQPQHF.

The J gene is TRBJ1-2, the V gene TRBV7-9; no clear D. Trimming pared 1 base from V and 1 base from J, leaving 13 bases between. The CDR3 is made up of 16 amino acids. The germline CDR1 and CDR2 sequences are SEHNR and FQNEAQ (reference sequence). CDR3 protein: CASSLVDAGVNYGYTF. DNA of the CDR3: TGTGCCAGCAGCTTAGTCGATGCAGGAGTTAACTATGGCTACACCTTC.

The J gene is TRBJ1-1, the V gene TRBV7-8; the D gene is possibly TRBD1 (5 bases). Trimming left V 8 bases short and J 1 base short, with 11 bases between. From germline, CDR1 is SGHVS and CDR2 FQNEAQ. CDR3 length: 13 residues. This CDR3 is CASGQGGNTEAFF. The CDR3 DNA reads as TGTGCCAGCGGACAAGGAGGGAACACTGAAGCTTTCTTT.

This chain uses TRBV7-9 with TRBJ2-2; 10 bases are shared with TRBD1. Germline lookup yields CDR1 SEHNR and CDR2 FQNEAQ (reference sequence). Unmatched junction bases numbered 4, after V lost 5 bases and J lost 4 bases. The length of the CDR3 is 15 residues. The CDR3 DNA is TGTGCCAGCAGCCTAGGACAGGGGGTCACCGGGGAGCTGTTTTTT. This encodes CASSLGQGVTGELFF. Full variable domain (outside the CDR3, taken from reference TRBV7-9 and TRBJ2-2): DTGVSQNPRHKITKRGQNVTFRCDPISEHNRLYWYRQTLGQGPEFLTYFQNEAQLEKSRLLSDRFSAERPKGSFSTLEIQRTEQGDSAMYLCASSLGQGVTGELFFGEGSRLTVL.

Here the CDR3 DNA reads TGTGCCAGTAGTTCTCCAGGCCGCGGGAACACTGAAGCTTTCTTT. This sequence encodes CASSSPGRGNTEAFF. The chain has TRBV19 and TRBJ1-1; no clear D. Germline CDR1 and CDR2: LNHDA and SQIVND (reference sequence). The CDR3 spans 15 residues. V was pared by 5 bases and J by 1 base, with 14 bases between.

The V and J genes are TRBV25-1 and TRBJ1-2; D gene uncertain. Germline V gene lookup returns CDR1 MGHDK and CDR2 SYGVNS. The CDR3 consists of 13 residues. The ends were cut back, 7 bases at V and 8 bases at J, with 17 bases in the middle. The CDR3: CASTALGGVGYTF. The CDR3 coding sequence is TGTGCCAGCACCGCCCTCGGTGGGGTCGGCTACACCTTC.

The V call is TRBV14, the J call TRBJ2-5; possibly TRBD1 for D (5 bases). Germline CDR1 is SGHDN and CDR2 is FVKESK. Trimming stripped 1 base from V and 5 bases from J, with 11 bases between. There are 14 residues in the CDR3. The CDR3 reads CASSQGWGAETQYF. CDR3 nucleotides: TGTGCCAGCAGCCAAGGTTGGGGCGCGGAGACCCAGTACTTC.

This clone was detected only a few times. CDR3 residues: CASSLAPQGANEKLFF. The CDR3 coding sequence is TGCGCCAGCAGCTTGGCCCCGCAGGGAGCTAATGAAAAACTGTTTTTT. The chain couples TRBV5-1 to TRBJ1-4; perhaps TRBD1 as D (5 bases). In germline, CDR1 is SGHRS, CDR2 YFSETQ. V was shortened by 0 bases and J by 3 bases, with 12 bases between the two germline ends. The CDR3 is made up of 16 amino acids.

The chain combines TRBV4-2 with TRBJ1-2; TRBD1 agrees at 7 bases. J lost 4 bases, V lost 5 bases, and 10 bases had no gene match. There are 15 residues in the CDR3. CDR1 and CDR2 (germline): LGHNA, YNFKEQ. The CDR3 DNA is TGTGCCAGCAGCAGTGACGTACAGGGGAGCTATGGCTACACCTTC. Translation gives CASSSDVQGSYGYTF.